This TCR beta chain was sequenced during a study of T and B cells in COVID-19 patients. Study results and limitations: Active COVID-19 showed highly clonal TRB repertoires; recovery showed diversity and richness above healthy donors.

Each TRB amplification used about 250-550 ng of genomic DNA from blood. Looked up from germline, CDR1 is SGHRS and CDR2 is YFSETQ. This CDR3 has 13 amino acids. Trimming removed 1 base at V and 4 bases at J, with 9 bases between. TRB rearrangements were amplified by multiplex PCR with BIOMED2 TRB-A/B primers. TCRdb redid the calling of the multiplex PCR reads with MiXCR, one entry per CDR3 protein. The sample includes 15,000 or so distinct CDR3 sequences, around 30% seen only once; the top ten take 4.5%. This clonotype was picked up a small number of times. The antigen is undetermined. This receptor was obtained from a human donor who had recovered from COVID-19. The sequenced sample consisted of blood. The chain carries TRBV5-1 and TRBJ2-7; either TRBD1 or TRBD2 may fit D (5 bases each). This CDR3 is CASSLRDGYEQYF. As DNA, the CDR3 is TGCGCCAGCAGCTTGAGGGACGGTTACGAGCAGTACTTC.